This T cell receptor (beta chain) was captured in a study of blood T cell repertoires in COVID-19 (TCRdb year 2020). At the level of the whole study: Samples from collaborators originated in the United States, Italy and Spain and spanned both the acute and convalescent phases of COVID-19. Subjects who had been exposed to COVID-19, were actively infected with it, or had recovered from it provided the deeply sampled blood TCRbeta repertoires that made up the dataset. HLA class I and class II types, where available, came from metadata supplied by the sample provider rather than from assay-based typing. A de-identified subject ID, COVID-19 status, age in years and sex were almost always included in the sample metadata. The repertoires were made available in a free public database intended to serve as a resource for research on the immune response to SARS-CoV-2. The samples were drawn from the first 160 participants of the ongoing ImmuneRACE study and from more than 1,000 subjects provided by 6 global collaborators. The material from the prospective study consisted of cDNA or gDNA derived from T cells, B-cell-depleted T cells, or PBMCs.

TCRbeta CDR3 regions were amplified from genomic DNA by means of the immunoSEQ Assay, a bias-controlled multiplex PCR. As for the authors' bioinformatics: Within the assay, amplification of reference gene primers was used to estimate how many nucleated cells each sample contained. To quantify the absolute abundance of each unique TCRbeta CDR3 rearrangement, sequence reads were collapsed and filtered. For each sample, productive Simpson clonality was calculated as the square root of Simpson's diversity index across productive rearrangements. This is the immuneACCESS table as TCRdb keeps it, with only in-frame sequences that have V and J called. A part of the clones is gone; compared with another copy, unresolved V genes explain less than half, and the rest is unexplained. That table gives V, J and clone size, and the DNA gave D and trimming. Across this sample there are some 150,000 clones, with 88% seen only once. Jointly, the top ten make up roughly 2% of the sample.

Whole blood was collected in K2EDTA tubes by collaborating institutions according to the institutions' own protocols. For TCRbeta analysis, collaborators shipped samples as frozen whole blood, isolated PBMCs, or DNA extracted from either of those sample types. The investigation overall reported the following: The amount of clinical and demographic metadata varied by source and participant and was provided uncurated.

V sheds 5 bases and J sheds 2 bases, leaving 17 bases between their ends. The CDR3, cysteine through phenylalanine, is 15 amino acids long. The sequence is cut down to CDR3 DNA, 45 bases in frame from base 1. CDR1 and CDR2 (GTSNPN, SVGIG) derive from the germline V gene (reference sequence). Points on this clone: This receptor's antigen is unknown. One base away there is no much larger clone; base qualities are not given.

Input material: peripheral blood. This sequence originates from a human donor in a cohort sampled during active COVID-19. The chain is encoded by TRBV30 joined to TRBJ2-3; TRBD1 could be the D gene, as 5 bases match. In nucleotides, the sequence is TGTGCCTGGGGGGCTTACCGCCAGTACACAGATACGCAGTATTTT. Its protein reads: CAWGAYRQYTDTQYF.